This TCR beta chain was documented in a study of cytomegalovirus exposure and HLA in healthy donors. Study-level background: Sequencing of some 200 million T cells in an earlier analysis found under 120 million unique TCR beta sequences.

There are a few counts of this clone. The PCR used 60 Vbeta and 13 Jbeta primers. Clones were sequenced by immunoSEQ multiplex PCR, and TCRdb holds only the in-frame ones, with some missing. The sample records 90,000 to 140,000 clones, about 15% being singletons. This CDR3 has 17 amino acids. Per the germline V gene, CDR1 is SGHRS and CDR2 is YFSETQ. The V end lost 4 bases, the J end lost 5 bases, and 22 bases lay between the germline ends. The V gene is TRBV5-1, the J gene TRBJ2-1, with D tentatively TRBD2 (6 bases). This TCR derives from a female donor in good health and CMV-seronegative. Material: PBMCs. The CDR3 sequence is CASSKTTGTQSHNEQFF. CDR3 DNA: TGCGCCAGCAGCAAGACCACCGGGACTCAAAGCCACAATGAGCAGTTCTTC.